The 11 T cell receptor beta chains below come from one sample, sequenced in a study of CD8 T cells in ankylosing spondylitis (dated by TCRdb to the late 2010s). Broader findings and caveats from the paper: Blood from ankylosing spondylitis patients appeared to be characterized by a TCR beta motif composed of under ten highly homologous amino acid variants.

Libraries were constructed by 5' RACE. The instrument was an Illumina HiSeq 2500. The public reads were run again by TCRdb, first through fastp at Q25 and then through MiXCR, and only productive beta chains were kept. Each entry merges the rows of one CDR3 protein and shows their most common DNA and genes. In this sample the table shows a few hundred thousand distinct CDR3 sequences, about 13% of which occur a single time. The top ten clonotypes cover approximately 7% of the sample. Their antigens are not known. Sequenced input: blood, either unsorted or a sorted T cell fraction (not recorded which). These receptors were obtained from a male donor with ankylosing spondylitis.

A few counts support this clonotype. J is TRBJ2-3 and V is TRBV7-6; D tentatively fits TRBD1 or TRBD2 (5 bases each). The CDR3 consists of 15 residues. Per the germline V gene, CDR1 is SGHVS and CDR2 is FNYEAQ. Between the trimmed V and J ends, which lost 5 bases and 4 bases, there was a span of 16 bases. CDR3 bases: TGTGCCAGCAGCCTAGGGACGCCTGGGGCAGATACGCAGTATTTT. Protein: CASSLGTPGADTQYF.

This clonotype was detected ten times or more. The chain is built from TRBV7-2 and TRBJ2-7, with unresolved D. CDR3 length: 13 residues. Per the germline V gene, CDR1 is SGHTA and CDR2 is FQGNSA. V dropped 1 base and J dropped 4 bases, with 8 bases sitting between them. The CDR3 loop reads CASSLEVTYEQYV. The CDR3, as DNA: TGTGCCAGCAGCTTAGAAGTCACGTACGAGCAGTACGTC.

This clonotype occurred many times. The V gene is TRBV7-2, the J gene TRBJ2-7; 7 bases line up with TRBD2. The V segment lost 6 bases and the J segment 0 bases; nucleotides outside the gene matches: 8. CDR3 length equals 15 residues. CDR1 is SGHTA, CDR2 FQGNSA, per germline. CDR3 in amino acids: CASSYTSARSYEQYF. The CDR3 DNA sequence: TGTGCCAGCAGTTATACTAGCGCCCGCTCCTACGAGCAGTACTTC.

This clonotype has only a few counts. V gene TRBV7-8 combines with J gene TRBJ2-7, with 7 positions matching TRBD1. Germline CDR1 SGHVS, CDR2 FQNEAQ. The V segment lost 7 bases and the J segment 2 bases; nucleotides outside the gene matches: 8. This CDR3 is 14 amino acids long. The DNA of the CDR3 is TGTGCCAGCACCCTATCGGGACAGACCTACGAGCAGTACTTC. Translated, it gives CASTLSGQTYEQYF.

The gene calls are TRBV5-1 and TRBJ2-2; D might be TRBD2 (6 bases). This CDR3 region has 15 residues. In germline, CDR1 is SGHRS, CDR2 YFSETQ. Trimming removed 1 base from V and 6 bases from J, with 13 bases in between. The CDR3 is CASSLPGVPSGELFF. CDR3 DNA: TGCGCCAGCAGCTTGCCGGGAGTGCCATCCGGGGAGCTGTTTTTT.

This chain links TRBV7-2 with TRBJ2-1; a weak D match, TRBD2 (5 bases). The germline gives CDR1 SGHTA, CDR2 FQGNSA. Trimming stripped 1 base from V and 2 bases from J, with 9 bases between. The length of the CDR3 is 15 residues. CDR3 sequence reads: CASSLVRVTYNEQFF. The DNA for the CDR3 is TGTGCCAGCAGCTTAGTGCGGGTTACCTACAATGAGCAGTTCTTC. Full variable domain (remainder filled in from reference TRBV7-2 and TRBJ2-1): GAGVSQSPSNKVTEKGKDVELRCDPISGHTALYWYRQSLGQGLEFLIYFQGNSAPDKSGLPSDRFSAERTGGSVSTLTIQRTQQEDSAVYLCASSLVRVTYNEQFFGPGTRLTVL.

The chain recombines TRBV20-1 with TRBJ2-2; 10 bases match TRBD2. The J segment lost 4 bases and the V segment lost 0 bases, leaving 11 bases of the junction unmatched. The germline CDR1 and CDR2 sequences are DFQATT and SNEGSKA (reference sequence). There are 18 residues in the CDR3. The CDR3 reads CSARDLRAGGPITGELFF. The CDR3 DNA reads TGCAGTGCTAGAGATCTGCGAGCGGGAGGGCCCATCACCGGGGAGCTGTTTTTT.

This clonotype showed up many times. This chain joins TRBV12-3 or TRBV12-4 and TRBJ1-1, with D perhaps matching TRBD1 (6 bases). CDR3 size: 14 residues. Trimming left V 3 bases short and J 3 bases short, with 11 bases between. CDR3: CASSFLYRDTEAFF. CDR3 DNA: TGTGCCAGCAGTTTTTTATACAGGGACACTGAAGCTTTCTTT.

This clonotype came up a few times. The chain links TRBV7-9 to TRBJ1-6; TRBD1 agrees at 7 bases. The junction had 4 bases not matched to a gene; V was cut back by 2 bases and J by 9 bases. Germline values: CDR1 SEHNR, CDR2 FQNEAQ (reference sequence). The CDR3 consists of 14 residues. The CDR3 is CASSLTGEGSPLHF. In DNA, the CDR3 is TGTGCCAGCAGCTTAACAGGGGAGGGTTCACCCCTCCACTTT.

This clonotype was found a few times. J is TRBJ2-1 and V is TRBV4-1; tentative D call: TRBD2 (6 bases). This CDR3 has 15 residues. The V gene lost 3 bases and the J gene lost 10 bases, with 19 bases spanning the gap. Germline CDR1 MGHRA, CDR2 YSYEKL. DNA for the CDR3: TGCGCCAGCAGCCATGGGGTGGGGGGAGAAACGGAGCAGTTCTTC. Its translation: CASSHGVGGETEQFF.

The CDR3 coding sequence is TGCGCCAGCAGCTTAGCTTCTAGCGGGAGAAGCCACGAGCAGTACTTC. It specifies CASSLASSGRSHEQYF. The chain couples TRBV5-1 to TRBJ2-7; 10 positions match TRBD2. Germline V gives CDR1 SGHRS, CDR2 YFSETQ. The CDR3 consists of 16 residues. With V trimmed by 2 bases and J by 5 bases, 10 bases remained unmatched.